The clone carrying this T cell receptor (beta chain) was counted only a few times. This PCR relied on a set of 60 Vbeta primers and 13 Jbeta primers. Some clones are missing from TCRdb's copy, which holds only in-frame ones; the method was immunoSEQ multiplex PCR. The data show 150,000 to 200,000 clones, over 75% seen once. The entry originates in a study of cytomegalovirus exposure and HLA in healthy donors. Study information: Of all 398 donors who were genotyped, around 82% belonged to the Caucasian-associated ancestry cluster.

Unmatched junction bases numbered 9, after V lost 6 bases and J lost 3 bases. The CDR3 runs to 15 residues. The V gene's germline CDR1 is LNHDA and CDR2 SQIVND (reference sequence). The sequence came from a man aged 18 to 35 in good health and CMV-seropositive. Sample: PBMCs. The chain couples TRBV19 to TRBJ2-7, with 9 positions matching TRBD1. In nucleotides, the CDR3 is TGTGCCAGTAGCCTAGGCTGGGGACAGGGCTACGAGCAGTACTTC. It translates to CASSLGWGQGYEQYF.